The present entry profiles one T cell receptor (beta chain) with its context. The antigen it binds to is not known. Base-call qualities are not available, and no considerably larger clone is one nucleotide away. This specimen comes from a study of OX40 agonist ivuxolimab in advanced cancers. Background for the entire study: Ivuxolimab was a fully human IgG2 agonistic monoclonal antibody targeting the costimulatory receptor OX40 (CD134). Prior anti-PD-1, anti-PD-L1 or anti-CTLA-4 therapy was permitted, and 40% of dose-escalation patients had received checkpoint inhibitors. In the dose-escalation cohort, around four fifths of patients were male, and the mean age was approximately 64 years, with a range of roughly 23 to 85. Of the roughly 51 dose-escalation patients, hepatocellular carcinoma was present in approximately 20, melanoma in around 15, renal cell carcinoma in 9 and head and neck cancer in 9. The monotherapy dose-escalation portion (N ≈ 52 patients) of the phase I ivuxolimab trial is reported in the paper. Partial responses occurred in three dose-escalation patients, of whom one had hepatocellular carcinoma and two had cutaneous melanoma. Intravenous ivuxolimab was administered to patients every 2 weeks at six dose levels: 0.01, 0.1, 0.3, 1.5, 3 and 10 mg/kg. Peripheral TCRbeta sequencing aimed to test whether ivuxolimab altered TCR sequence diversity and caused clonal T-cell expansion.

Genomic DNA was extracted from sorted cells for sequencing of the TCRbeta CDR3 region. TCRbeta CDR3 regions were sequenced using the immunoSEQ Assay. This immuneACCESS table, as held by TCRdb, lists in-frame sequences with V and J called but not all clones. Of the missing ones, under half trace to an unresolved V gene in checked studies; the others have no known cause. The sample yields under 80,000 clones; roughly 87% were counted once. The ten largest clonotypes hold 0.5% to 0.55% of the sample. Patients with a history of autoimmune disease or receiving systemic immunosuppression were excluded from the trial. In every dose cohort, peripheral blood was drawn for TCR sequencing at baseline, cycle 4 day 1, and cycle 7 day 1. The samples were taken from a phase I, first-in-human, multicenter, open-label dose-escalation trial of ivuxolimab. Adults with locally advanced or metastatic head and neck squamous cell, hepatocellular, melanoma or renal cell carcinoma were enrolled in the trial. Before TCR sequencing, CD4+ T cells and CD8+ T cells from peripheral blood were sorted into separate populations.

CDR1 and CDR2, per the germline V gene, are SGDLS and YYNGEE. Trimming takes 0 bases from V and 2 bases from J, and the germline ends sit 19 bases apart. From the cysteine up to the phenylalanine, the CDR3 has a length of 18 residues. Only the CDR3 portion is preserved as DNA: 54 bases, with reading frame beginning at the first base. Broad study findings and their caveats: Low levels of normalized T-cell clonal expansion were also seen in some patients who did not respond. The antigen specificity of the clonally expanded peripheral T cells was not determined. In the 0.1-3.0 mg/kg groups, partial responders had among the lowest normalized peripheral clonal expansion, particularly in CD8+ T cells. On average, CD8+ T cells showed more expanded clones than CD4+ T cells after ivuxolimab. At doses of 0.1 to 3.0 mg/kg, clonal expansion of both CD4+ and CD8+ blood T cells was observed from baseline to week 6.

The material was CD4+ or CD8+ T cells sorted from blood, obtained in a trial of the OX40 agonist ivuxolimab. Recombination joined TRBV9 with TRBJ2-3; tentative D gene TRBD2, with 6 bases matching. The receptor comes from an adult with an advanced solid tumor such as melanoma, head and neck, liver or kidney cancer. The CDR3 reads CASSVGPPRGTLTDTQYF. The DNA sequence reads TGTGCCAGCAGCGTAGGACCCCCTCGCGGGACCCTCACAGATACGCAGTATTTT.